This T cell receptor (beta chain) was obtained from a study of T-cell reconstitution after alpha-beta-depleted transplantation in children. With respect to this clonotype: What it recognizes is unknown.

Whole-study results and caveats: The high TCRbeta diversity at day 60 in some patients came from surviving recipient T cells and thymic progenitors. T-cell numbers and diversity, one year after transplant, stemmed largely from T cells that were newly produced.

Preparation of the TCRbeta library involved a method that used unique molecular identifiers. Using its own MiXCR run on the PCR reads, TCRdb lists one record per CDR3 protein. The table lists approximately 210,000 distinct CDR3 sequences, 17% of them singletons. This CDR3 comprises 15 residues. With 3 bases clipped from V and 3 bases from J, the junction kept 6 bases outside the gene matches. Germline CDR1 and CDR2: KGHSH and LQKENI. V and J are TRBV18 and TRBJ2-5, with TRBD2 matching 8 bases. The sequencing used PBMCs, mostly from graft donor cells, collected 360 days after TCRalphabeta/CD19-depleted stem cell transplant. This receptor was taken from a male patient aged 2 to 10 who had a stem cell transplant for acute lymphoblastic leukemia, so the T cells may come from the graft donor. The CDR3 region is CASSPREGLKETQYF. The CDR3, as DNA: TGTGCCAGCTCACCCCGGGAGGGGTTGAAAGAGACCCAGTACTTC.